These 23 T cell receptor beta chains came from one sample sequenced in a study of T-cell reconstitution after alpha-beta-depleted transplantation in children. A library of TCRbeta sequences, prepared with unique molecular identifiers, was generated. TCRdb re-analysed the PCR reads in MiXCR, keeping a single row per CDR3 protein. The sample comprises roughly 570,000 distinct CDR3 sequences, roughly 27% of which are singletons, and about a third rests with the top ten. The input for sequencing was PBMCs, taken before TCRalphabeta/CD19-depleted stem cell transplant. Receptors originate from a boy under two years old with Wiskott-Aldrich syndrome, due to receive a stem cell transplant.

The sample holds a few counts of this clonotype. The chain couples TRBV29-1 to TRBJ2-5; D gene ambiguous. This CDR3 has 12 amino acids. V was pared by 5 bases and J by 0 bases, with 7 bases between. Germline-derived CDR1 and CDR2 are SQVTM and ANQGSEA. The CDR3 DNA reads TGCAGCGTTACAGAAAACCAAGAGACCCAGTACTTC. This translates into CSVTENQETQYF.

This clonotype was counted a few times. The V gene is TRBV9, the J gene TRBJ2-4; TRBD2 is a possible D gene (6 bases). CDR1 and CDR2 from the germline V gene are SGDLS and YYNGEE. Trimming pared 5 bases from V and 2 bases from J, leaving 14 bases between. This CDR3 has 15 amino acids. CDR3 amino acids: CASRARGDSKNIQYF. The CDR3 DNA reads TGTGCCAGCAGAGCCAGAGGGGACTCCAAAAACATTCAGTACTTC. The whole variable domain, remainder taken from reference TRBV9 and TRBJ2-4, is DSGVTQTPKHLITATGQRVTLRCSPRSGDLSVYWYQQSLDQGLQFLIQYYNGEERAKGNILERFSAQQFPDLHSELNLSSLELGDSALYFCASRARGDSKNIQYFGAGTRLSVL.

This chain uses TRBV20-1 with TRBJ2-5; 9 bases are a match to TRBD2. Germline loops: CDR1 DFQATT, CDR2 SNEGSKA (reference sequence). There are 15 residues in the CDR3. The V gene end was trimmed by 3 bases and the J gene end by 2 bases; junction bases not matched to a gene: 7. The CDR3 sequence is CSASLAGSRQETQYF. The CDR3 DNA is TGCAGTGCTAGCCTAGCGGGATCCCGACAAGAGACCCAGTACTTC.

V is TRBV5-1 and J is TRBJ2-7; TRBD2 matches at 7 bases. V trimming: 5 bases; J trimming: 3 bases; junction bases outside the gene matches: 11. The CDR3 runs to 15 residues. Germline CDR1 is SGHRS and CDR2 is YFSETQ. The CDR3 spells CASRLLLGTIYEQYF. Here the CDR3 DNA reads TGCGCCAGCAGGCTTCTCCTCGGGACTATCTACGAGCAGTACTTC.

This clonotype was observed a single time. The V and J genes are TRBV10-2 and TRBJ2-1; TRBD1 aligns across 7 bases. This CDR3 has 15 residues. CDR1 and CDR2 from the germline V gene are WSHSY and SAAADI. V lost 10 bases and J lost 0; bases outside the gene matches: 9. The CDR3 spells CATLSGTVSYNEQFF. The DNA of the CDR3 is TGCGCCACCCTATCCGGGACAGTCTCCTACAATGAGCAGTTCTTC.

The V gene is TRBV10-3, the J gene TRBJ2-3, with TRBD2 identical over 14 bases. Germline loops: CDR1 ENHRY, CDR2 SYGVKD. The CDR3 sequence is 18 residues long. The junction had 10 bases not matched to a gene; V was cut back by 6 bases and J by 2 bases. This chain's CDR3 is CAISPTSGRGGHTDTQYF. The CDR3 DNA follows: TGTGCCATCAGCCCGACTAGCGGGAGGGGAGGGCACACAGATACGCAGTATTTT.

This clonotype was seen only a few times. This rearrangement joins TRBV5-1 to TRBJ2-7; D is unclear. The CDR3 spans 15 residues. The V and J ends lost 2 bases and 1 base respectively, with 13 bases between them. The germline CDR1 and CDR2 sequences are SGHRS and YFSETQ. This CDR3 is CASSFVGSRSYEQYF. CDR3 sequence (DNA): TGCGCCAGCAGCTTTGTGGGTTCTCGTTCCTACGAGCAGTACTTC.

The chain has TRBV15 and TRBJ1-3; the D gene is possibly TRBD1 (5 bases). The CDR3 is made up of 17 amino acids. Looked up from germline, CDR1 is LNHNV and CDR2 is YYDKDF (reference sequence). V was clipped by 4 bases and J by 0 bases, with 16 bases between them. The DNA for the CDR3 is TGTGCCACCAGCACATTCTCTGAAGGGGACTCTGGAAACACCATATATTTT. This sequence encodes CATSTFSEGDSGNTIYF.

The chain couples TRBV6-5 to TRBJ2-7; D remains ambiguous. This CDR3 has 14 residues. Germline V CDR1 and CDR2: MNHEY, SVGAGI. V was cut by 0 bases and J by 0 bases, with 6 bases left in between. The CDR3 is CASSYSRLSYEQYF. The DNA for the CDR3 is TGTGCCAGCAGTTACTCGAGACTCTCCTACGAGCAGTACTTC.

The sample holds a few counts of this clonotype. This chain joins TRBV9 and TRBJ2-1; 9 nucleotides match TRBD1. The CDR3 runs 15 residues. The germline V gene has CDR1 SGDLS and CDR2 YYNGEE. Trimming took 0 bases from V and 8 from J; bases not matched to a gene: 6. The CDR3 DNA reads as TGTGCCAGCAGCGTAGAACAGGGGGCCGGGGATGAGCAGTTCTTC. Translated: CASSVEQGAGDEQFF.

The V call is TRBV7-8, the J call TRBJ2-7; TRBD1 aligns across 9 bases. Germline lookup yields CDR1 SGHVS and CDR2 FQNEAQ. J gave up 4 bases and V 5 bases, and 9 bases lay outside the gene matches. This CDR3 spans 15 amino acids. The CDR3 DNA reads as TGTGCCAGCAGCAACAATCCGGGACAGGGTTACGAGCAGTACTTC. Translating it yields CASSNNPGQGYEQYF.

The J gene is TRBJ2-1, the V gene TRBV11-2; TRBD1 matches 8 bases. Unmatched junction bases numbered 10, after V lost 5 bases and J lost 4 bases. Germline CDR1 is SGHAT and CDR2 is FQNNGV. The CDR3 is 16 amino acids. In nucleotides, the CDR3 is TGTGCCAGCAGCCGAACCCCGGACAGGGCTTACAATGAGCAGTTCTTC. As protein: CASSRTPDRAYNEQFF.

The chain uses TRBV12-3 or TRBV12-4 and TRBJ2-7; the D is unclear. Trimming pared 5 bases from V and 4 bases from J, leaving 6 bases between. The length of the CDR3 is 11 residues. The CDR3 DNA reads as TGTGCCAGCAGTATAGTGTACGAGCAGTACTTC. Its translation is CASSIVYEQYF.

The chain combines TRBV7-9 with TRBJ2-7, with D maybe TRBD2 (6 bases). Trimming stripped 3 bases from V and 4 bases from J, with 10 bases between. The CDR3 is 13 residues long. CDR1 is SEHNR, CDR2 FQNEAQ, per germline (reference sequence). CDR3 sequence: CASSFDLAYEQYF. For the CDR3, the DNA is TGTGCCAGCAGCTTCGATCTAGCGTACGAGCAGTACTTC.

This clonotype was picked up a small number of times. This chain connects TRBV3-1 to TRBJ1-4; perhaps TRBD1 as D (6 bases). CDR3 length: 18 residues. The germline V and J ends were trimmed by 4 bases and 2 bases, with 20 bases remaining between them. Germline V lookup: CDR1 LGHDT, CDR2 YNNKEL (reference sequence). CDR3 region: CASSRLDLTGTTNEKLFF. DNA for the CDR3: TGTGCCAGCAGCCGATTAGATCTAACAGGGACCACTAATGAAAAACTGTTTTTT.

This clonotype was recorded a few times. The chain uses TRBV5-1 and TRBJ1-6; D is ambiguous. From germline, CDR1 is SGHRS and CDR2 YFSETQ. V was pared by 0 bases and J by 1 base, with 5 bases between. The CDR3 has 15 amino acids. Here the CDR3 reads CASSLGKSYNSPLHF. CDR3 sequence (DNA): TGCGCCAGCAGCTTGGGGAAGTCCTATAATTCACCCCTCCACTTT.

The V and J genes are TRBV7-2 and TRBJ2-7; 10 nucleotides match TRBD2. J gave up 3 bases and V 1 base, and 6 bases lay outside the gene matches. This CDR3 has 16 residues. Germline CDR1 SGHTA, CDR2 FQGNSA. The chain's CDR3 is CASSLGAVAGGYEQYF. For the CDR3, the DNA is TGTGCCAGCAGCTTAGGAGCGGTAGCGGGAGGCTACGAGCAGTACTTC.

This clonotype was observed a few times. The chain links TRBV20-1 to TRBJ2-7, with D maybe TRBD1 (7 bases). The V and J ends lost 6 bases and 1 base respectively, with 13 bases between them. Germline V CDR1 and CDR2: DFQATT, SNEGSKA (reference sequence). The CDR3 consists of 13 residues. The CDR3 DNA sequence: TGCAGTGCCGTAGCGGACAGGTCCTACGAGCAGTACTTC. Its protein is CSAVADRSYEQYF.

The gene calls are TRBV6-1 and TRBJ1-6, with D possibly matching TRBD1 (6 bases). The V gene's germline CDR1 is MNHNS and CDR2 SASEGT. This CDR3 region has 14 residues. V gave up 6 bases and J gave up 5 bases, with 11 bases separating them. The CDR3 here is CASRPTGNNSPLHF. The CDR3 DNA is TGTGCCAGCAGACCCACAGGGAATAATTCACCCCTCCACTTT.

The J gene is TRBJ2-7, the V gene TRBV2; D remains ambiguous. Germline assignment: CDR1 SNHLY and CDR2 FYNNEI. The CDR3 spans 15 residues. Trimming removed 3 bases at V and 3 bases at J, with 15 bases between. In DNA form, the CDR3 reads TGTGCCAGCAGTGAGAGTGAAGGGAAAGGCTACGAGCAGTACTTC. It yields the protein CASSESEGKGYEQYF.

This clonotype was detected a few times. The chain combines TRBV3-1 with TRBJ1-2; D remains ambiguous. The V gene lost 1 base and the J gene lost 10 bases, with 7 bases spanning the gap. This CDR3 region has 11 residues. Per germline, CDR1 LGHDT and CDR2 YNNKEL (reference sequence). CDR3: CASSQGVVYTF. The CDR3 region has the DNA TGTGCCAGCAGCCAAGGCGTCGTCTACACCTTC.

This clonotype has only a few counts. The chain is built from TRBV5-1 and TRBJ2-6, with D perhaps TRBD1 (5 bases). This CDR3 comprises 15 residues. Trimming shortened V by 3 bases and J by 2 bases, and 9 bases separated the two germline ends. Looked up from germline, CDR1 is SGHRS and CDR2 is YFSETQ. CDR3 loop: CASSSSGTGANVLTF. CDR3 nucleotides: TGCGCCAGCAGCTCGTCAGGGACTGGGGCCAACGTCCTGACTTTC.

This chain joins TRBV12-3 or TRBV12-4 and TRBJ2-1, with D unclear. Trimming shortened V by 1 base and J by 0 bases, and 7 bases separated the two germline ends. The CDR3 is 15 residues long. CDR3 in DNA: TGTGCCAGCAGTTTAGAATCGGTCTCCTACAATGAGCAGTTCTTC. Protein sequence: CASSLESVSYNEQFF.